The 20 T cell receptor beta chains reported below all come from one sample, sequenced in a study of blood T cell repertoires in COVID-19. Clones were sequenced by immunoSEQ multiplex PCR, and TCRdb holds only the in-frame ones, with some missing. The sample lists about 59,000 clones, around nine tenths occurring once. Source material: peripheral blood. The receptors here all came from an elderly man with acute or convalescent COVID-19.

This chain uses TRBV19 with TRBJ1-6; D not certain. The CDR3 is 16 residues long. Germline V gene lookup returns CDR1 LNHDA and CDR2 SQIVND (reference sequence). With 6 bases removed from V and 0 bases from J, the gap between germline ends came to 12 bases. CDR3 residues: CASSSPGGSYNSPLHF. For the CDR3, the DNA is TGTGCCAGTAGCTCACCCGGCGGCTCCTATAATTCACCCCTCCACTTT.

The chain joins TRBV6-1 to TRBJ2-3; TRBD2 aligns across 9 bases. The CDR3 sequence is 16 residues long. V was clipped by 1 base and J by 6 bases; unmatched bases: 8. Germline loops: CDR1 MNHNS, CDR2 SASEGT. CDR3 protein: CASSEVAGGDRDTQYF. The DNA for the CDR3 is TGTGCCAGCAGTGAAGTGGCGGGGGGGGATCGGGATACGCAGTATTTT.

This chain links TRBV3-1 (or the pseudogene TRBV3-2) with TRBJ1-2, with 8 bases fitting TRBD1. V was pared by 6 bases and J by 8 bases, with 14 bases of the junction left unmatched. Germline CDR1 is LGHDT and CDR2 is YNNKEL (reference sequence). CDR3 size: 15 residues. CDR3 sequence reads: CASSRLGQGASGYTF. The CDR3, as DNA: TGTGCCAGCAGTCGCCTCGGACAGGGAGCCTCAGGCTACACCTTC.

The chain carries TRBV27 and TRBJ1-4, with 10 bases that match TRBD1. CDR3 length: 18 amino acids. The V gene end was trimmed by 5 bases and the J gene end by 4 bases; junction bases not matched to a gene: 13. From germline, CDR1 is MNHEY and CDR2 SMNVEV (reference sequence). Here the CDR3 DNA reads TGTGCCAGCAGTGAGCACGGGACAGGGGTTAGGAGTAATGAAAAACTGTTTTTT. Its translation: CASSEHGTGVRSNEKLFF.

This clone has a single count. V is TRBV25-1 and J is TRBJ2-5; weak D call: TRBD1 (6 bases). V lost 1 base and J lost 5, with 11 bases in between. The CDR3 is 14 amino acids. Germline values: CDR1 MGHDK, CDR2 SYGVNS. CDR3 region: CASSEFRGMETQYF. CDR3 coding DNA: TGTGCCAGCAGTGAATTTAGGGGGATGGAGACCCAGTACTTC.

The chain combines TRBV2 with TRBJ2-5; D is perhaps TRBD1 (6 bases). Trimming shortened V by 8 bases and J by 7 bases, and 14 bases separated the two germline ends. The CDR3 totals 12 residues. Germline CDR1 reads SNHLY; CDR2 reads FYNNEI. The CDR3 DNA reads as TGTGCCAGCCGTAGACAGGCCGGGACCCAGTACTTC. Amino acid sequence: CASRRQAGTQYF.

This clone showed up just once. The V and J genes are TRBV19 and TRBJ2-1; 9 positions agree with TRBD1. Germline-derived CDR1 and CDR2 are LNHDA and SQIVND (reference sequence). Trimming cost V 5 bases and J 4 bases; bases outside gene matches: 12. The length of the CDR3 is 17 residues. Here the CDR3 reads CASSSPPGTGIYNEQFF. The CDR3 nucleotides are TGTGCCAGTAGTTCCCCCCCCGGGACAGGGATATACAATGAGCAGTTCTTC.

The genes are TRBV2 and TRBJ1-6, with TRBD1 as a possible D gene (5 bases). Germline CDR1 SNHLY, CDR2 FYNNEI. The CDR3 consists of 13 residues. The germline V and J ends were trimmed by 7 bases and 9 bases, with 13 bases remaining between them. The CDR3: CASTPGKGSPLHF. For the CDR3, the DNA is TGTGCCAGCACCCCAGGGAAAGGTTCACCCCTCCACTTT.

This chain uses TRBV6-6 with TRBJ1-1; D gene ambiguous. The V end was cut by 0 bases, the J end by 7 bases, with 6 bases between. CDR1 is MNHNY and CDR2 is SVGAGI in the germline V gene (reference sequence). This CDR3 comprises 12 residues. The CDR3 DNA follows: TGTGCCAGCAGTTACTCGGGCAGTGAAGCTTTCTTT. As protein: CASSYSGSEAFF.

V gene TRBV21-1 combines with J gene TRBJ1-1. TRBV21-1 is a pseudogene segment. The CDR3 is made up of 14 amino acids. CDR3 in amino acids: CASSKEEDFTEAFF. CDR3 DNA sequence: TGTGCCAGCAGCAAAGAGGAGGATTTCACTGAAGCTTTCTTT.

This clone was detected once. The V and J genes are TRBV7-9 and TRBJ2-2, with D tentatively TRBD2 (5 bases). Germline CDR1 and CDR2: SEHNR and FQNEAQ (reference sequence). This CDR3 is 15 amino acids long. V was pared by 2 bases and J by 4 bases, with 11 bases between. The CDR3 region is CASSLLAGPTGELFF. The CDR3 region has the DNA TGTGCCAGCAGCTTATTGGCGGGTCCCACCGGGGAGCTGTTTTTT.

This chain joins TRBV29-1 and TRBJ1-3; the D gene is possibly TRBD1 (6 bases). With 3 bases removed from V and 8 bases from J, the gap between germline ends came to 14 bases. The CDR3 is made up of 13 amino acids. Per the germline V gene, CDR1 is SQVTM and CDR2 is ANQGSEA. Written as DNA, the CDR3 is TGCAGCGTTGAGGGGGCAGGGGAGCACACCATATATTTT. It yields the protein CSVEGAGEHTIYF. The whole variable domain, filled in from reference TRBV29-1 and TRBJ1-3, reads SAVISQKPSRDICQRGTSLTIQCQVDSQVTMMFWYRQQPGQSLTLIATANQGSEATYESGFVIDKFPISRPNLTFSTLTVSNMSPEDSSIYLCSVEGAGEHTIYFGEGSWLTVV.

The chain joins TRBV19 to TRBJ2-5; 7 bases map to TRBD1. The junction had 6 bases not matched to a gene; V was cut back by 4 bases and J by 1 base. The CDR3 runs to 15 residues. Germline CDR1 reads LNHDA; CDR2 reads SQIVND (reference sequence). The chain's CDR3 is CASSKSRDSQETQYF. CDR3 nucleotides: TGTGCCAGTAGTAAAAGCCGGGACAGCCAAGAGACCCAGTACTTC.

V gene TRBV30 combines with J gene TRBJ1-6, with 7 bases identical to TRBD1. Germline V gene sequence: CDR1 GTSNPN, CDR2 SVGIG (reference sequence). The V and J ends lost 4 bases and 9 bases, in that order; junction bases with no gene match: 6. The CDR3 is 13 residues long. This chain's CDR3 is CAWKGGRGSPLHF. The CDR3 nucleotides are TGTGCCTGGAAAGGGGGCCGTGGTTCACCCCTCCACTTT. The full variable domain, completed using reference TRBV30 and TRBJ1-6, is SQTIHQWPATLVQPVGSPLSLECTVEGTSNPNLYWYRQAAGRGLQLLFYSVGIGQISSEVPQNLSASRPQDRQFILSSKKLLLSDSGFYLCAWKGGRGSPLHFGNGTRLTVT.

The rearrangement joins TRBV5-5 to TRBJ1-4; 10 bases line up with TRBD1. This CDR3 has 16 amino acids. V was pared by 4 bases and J by 3 bases, with 6 bases of the junction left unmatched. Germline V gene lookup returns CDR1 SGHKS and CDR2 YYEKEE (reference sequence). Here the CDR3 reads CASSRQGALSNEKLFF. In nucleotides, the CDR3 is TGTGCCAGCAGCAGACAGGGGGCTCTTTCTAATGAAAAACTGTTTTTT.

The J gene is TRBJ2-2, the V gene TRBV7-2; 11 bases fit TRBD2. After removal of 2 bases from V and 7 bases from J, the junction contained 9 bases not matched to a gene. Germline CDR1 and CDR2: SGHTA and FQGNSA. The CDR3 has 17 residues. This chain's CDR3 is CASSLLLAGGQGGELFF. The CDR3 nucleotides read TGTGCCAGCAGCTTACTCCTAGCGGGGGGCCAAGGCGGGGAGCTGTTTTTT.

CDR3 DNA sequence: TGTGCCAGCAGCCCCAAGGGGGCCAGCTCTGGAAACACCATATATTTT. Translation: CASSPKGASSGNTIYF. The chain couples TRBV7-3 to TRBJ1-3; 7 bases match TRBD1. Trimming at V came to 5 bases and at J to 0 bases, leaving 7 bases not matched to a gene. This CDR3 is built from 16 residues. Germline CDR1 and CDR2: SGHTA and FQGTGA.

This clone has just a few counts. The V call is TRBV30, the J call TRBJ1-6; the D gene is possibly TRBD1 (6 bases). The CDR3 has 13 residues. Between the trimmed V and J ends, which lost 8 bases and 8 bases, there was a span of 16 bases. Germline CDR1 reads GTSNPN; CDR2 reads SVGIG (reference sequence). Written as DNA, the CDR3 is TGTGCCGGACAACAGGGTTCAGATTCACCCCTCCACTTT. This codes for CAGQQGSDSPLHF.

This chain uses TRBV5-1 with TRBJ2-1; 8 bases agree with TRBD1. V was pared by 4 bases and J by 9 bases, with 6 bases of the junction left unmatched. The CDR3 is made up of 13 amino acids. The germline V gene encodes CDR1 SGHRS and CDR2 YFSETQ. This chain's CDR3 is CASSTQGASEQFF. Written as DNA, the CDR3 is TGCGCCAGCAGCACCCAGGGGGCTAGTGAGCAGTTCTTC.

The chain couples TRBV9 to TRBJ1-2, with no clear D. V lost 0 bases, J lost 0 bases, and 3 bases lay in between. Per germline, CDR1 SGDLS and CDR2 YYNGEE. The CDR3 contains 13 residues. CDR3: CASSVDTNYGYTF. The CDR3 nucleotides read TGTGCCAGCAGCGTAGACACTAACTATGGCTACACCTTC.